These 28 T cell receptor beta chains share one sample of origin, sequenced in a study of brain T cells in children with intractable seizures. The assay was immunoSEQ multiplex PCR, and TCRdb's table has in-frame clones only and misses some. The data hold 340,000 or so clones, with over 90% observed a single time. Indicated time point: blood from clinic visit 5 months post-surgery; TSC patient then seizure free. This material consisted of peripheral blood, taken 5 to 6 months after surgery. The receptor source for this set is a boy under two years old with tuberous sclerosis and intractable seizures.

The V call is TRBV14, the J call TRBJ1-1; D remains unclear. CDR1 is SGHDN, CDR2 FVKESK, per germline. The CDR3 covers 16 residues. V lost 1 base and J lost 0, with 12 bases in between. The CDR3 loop is CASSQGPGVMNTEAFF. The CDR3 DNA reads as TGTGCCAGCAGCCAAGGTCCGGGAGTAATGAACACTGAAGCTTTCTTT.

The CDR3: CASCKGTWGNQPQHF. CDR3 DNA sequence: TGTGCCAGCTGTAAAGGGACATGGGGCAATCAGCCCCAGCATTTT. The chain joins TRBV7-8 to TRBJ1-5, with D tentatively TRBD1 (6 bases). Germline CDR1 and CDR2: SGHVS and FQNEAQ. This CDR3 has 15 amino acids. V was shortened by 8 bases and J by 2 bases, with 16 bases between the two germline ends.

The gene calls are TRBV19 and TRBJ2-1, with D perhaps TRBD2 (6 bases). This CDR3 is 13 amino acids long. V lost 5 bases to trimming and J lost 6 bases, with 11 bases between them. The germline V gene has CDR1 LNHDA and CDR2 SQIVND (reference sequence). This chain's CDR3 is CASSGTSLNEQFF. CDR3 bases: TGTGCCAGTAGTGGGACTTCCCTCAATGAGCAGTTCTTC.

The chain has TRBV13 and TRBJ2-7, with 8 bases lining up with TRBD1. Germline CDR1 is PRHDT and CDR2 is FYEKMQ (reference sequence). The CDR3 sequence is 15 residues long. Unmatched junction bases numbered 12, after V lost 5 bases and J lost 6 bases. This chain's CDR3 is CASSPGSTGDSEQYF. The CDR3 DNA reads as TGTGCCAGCAGCCCTGGTTCGACAGGGGATAGCGAGCAGTACTTC.

This clone was counted a single time. The chain has TRBV11-2 and TRBJ2-1; D not certain. V gave up 3 bases and J gave up 6 bases, with 9 bases separating them. Per the germline V gene, CDR1 is SGHAT and CDR2 is FQNNGV. The CDR3 has 13 amino acids. DNA for the CDR3: TGTGCCAGCAGCTTTCGGCCAGGCAATGAGCAGTTCTTC. It codes for CASSFRPGNEQFF.

The chain links TRBV4-2 to TRBJ1-1; D unresolved. Germline CDR1 reads LGHNA; CDR2 reads YNFKEQ. Trimming took 0 bases from V and 6 from J, leaving 8 bases between them. CDR3 length: 13 amino acids. In nucleotides, the CDR3 is TGTGCCAGCAGCCAAGATGGGAAAGCTGAAGCTTTCTTT. Translated: CASSQDGKAEAFF.

The chain has TRBV5-1 and TRBJ2-3, with 9 bases matching TRBD2. With 0 bases clipped from V and 3 bases from J, the junction kept 11 bases outside the gene matches. This CDR3 region has 18 residues. Per the germline V gene, CDR1 is SGHRS and CDR2 is YFSETQ. The CDR3 loop is CASSLDFGAGGLTDTQYF. The CDR3 DNA sequence: TGCGCCAGCAGCTTGGATTTCGGAGCGGGAGGCTTGACAGATACGCAGTATTTT.

The chain employs TRBV18 and TRBJ1-5; D uncertain. Trimming took off 6 bases at V and 4 bases at J, with 19 bases between the two ends. Germline V CDR1 and CDR2: KGHSH, LQKENI. CDR3 length equals 16 residues. In nucleotides, the CDR3 is TGTGCCAGCTCCCACGAAAGGGCTCTAACTAATCAGCCCCAGCATTTT. It is translated as CASSHERALTNQPQHF.

The V call is TRBV10-3, the J call TRBJ1-5; perhaps TRBD1 as D (5 bases). CDR1 and CDR2 from the germline V gene are ENHRY and SYGVKD. V was trimmed by 5 bases and J by 2 bases, leaving 10 bases between them. The CDR3 totals 14 residues. The DNA of the CDR3 is TGTGCCATCAGTCAGGGTTTAGGCAATCAGCCCCAGCATTTT. It yields the protein CAISQGLGNQPQHF.

The chain has TRBV3-1 (or the pseudogene TRBV3-2) and TRBJ2-7; 10 bases are shared with TRBD2. CDR1 and CDR2 from the germline V gene are LGHDT and YNNKEL (reference sequence). The CDR3 contains 17 residues. V lost 0 bases and J lost 1; bases outside the gene matches: 6. The CDR3 DNA is TGTGCCAGCAGCCAAGATCGGACACTAGCGGGATCCTACGAGCAGTACTTC. As protein: CASSQDRTLAGSYEQYF.

The gene calls are TRBV9 and TRBJ2-4; the match to TRBD2 covers 11 bases. The CDR3 is made up of 15 amino acids. The germline V gene encodes CDR1 SGDLS and CDR2 YYNGEE. V was pared by 4 bases and J by 4 bases, with 4 bases of the junction left unmatched. CDR3 sequence: CASSTGTSGKNIQYF. In DNA, the CDR3 is TGTGCCAGCAGCACAGGGACTAGCGGAAAAAACATTCAGTACTTC.

This clone was detected a few times. The chain couples TRBV5-1 to TRBJ2-7, with a tentative D call TRBD1 (5 bases). The CDR3 has 16 amino acids. The ends were cut back, 4 bases at V and 6 bases at J, with 23 bases in the middle. Germline CDR1 reads SGHRS; CDR2 reads YFSETQ. This chain's CDR3 is CASSLPTQAGYGEQYF. CDR3 DNA sequence: TGCGCCAGCAGCCTACCTACACAGGCAGGCTACGGCGAGCAGTACTTC. Looking up the rest from reference TRBV5-1 and TRBJ2-7 gives the full variable domain: KAGVTQTPRYLIKTRGQQVTLSCSPISGHRSVSWYQQTPGQGLQFLFEYFSETQRNKGNFPGRFSGRQFSNSRSEMNVSTLELGDSALYLCASSLPTQAGYGEQYFGPGTRLTVT.

The chain has TRBV5-3 and TRBJ1-1, with D unresolved. TRBV5-3 is labeled an ORF, and its function is uncertain. This CDR3 spans 11 amino acids. V was pared by 4 bases and J by 7 bases, with 8 bases between. DNA for the CDR3: TGTGCCAGAAGCGAGATCGTTGAAGCTTTCTTT. This translates into CARSEIVEAFF.

The chain couples TRBV10-2 to TRBJ1-1, with D possibly matching TRBD1 (6 bases). Trimming pared 7 bases from V and 5 bases from J, leaving 23 bases between. The CDR3 extends over 16 amino acids. The germline CDR1 and CDR2 sequences are WSHSY and SAAADI. CDR3 DNA: TGCGCCAGCACCCAACCGGGGCCAGGGGAAGGAACTGAAGCTTTCTTT. This codes for CASTQPGPGEGTEAFF.

V and J are TRBV7-9 and TRBJ1-2; no clear D gene. CDR3 length equals 11 residues. Trimming cost V 3 bases and J 7 bases, with 6 bases left between them. CDR1 and CDR2 from the germline V gene are SEHNR and FQNEAQ (reference sequence). CDR3 sequence: CASSLIPGYTF. The CDR3 DNA reads TGTGCCAGCAGCTTGATCCCTGGCTACACCTTC.

V is TRBV5-1 and J is TRBJ1-5; 7 positions agree with TRBD1. CDR1 SGHRS and CDR2 YFSETQ come from the germline V gene. J gave up 3 bases and V 1 base, and 1 base lay outside the gene matches. The CDR3 covers 14 residues. This chain's CDR3 is CASSLTGANQPQHF. In DNA form, the CDR3 reads TGCGCCAGCAGCTTGACAGGGGCCAATCAGCCCCAGCATTTT.

DNA for the CDR3: TGTGCCAGCAGCGTTGCCCCAGCTAGGGACGAGACCCAGTACTTC. This codes for CASSVAPARDETQYF. V usage is TRBV9 and J usage is TRBJ2-5; D is tentatively TRBD1 or TRBD2 (5 bases each). The V end was cut by 2 bases, the J end by 5 bases, with 16 bases between. The CDR3 spans 15 residues. Germline values: CDR1 SGDLS, CDR2 YYNGEE.

The chain employs TRBV23-1 and TRBJ2-4; D gene unclear. TRBV23-1 is classed as an ORF, of uncertain function. The CDR3 runs 15 residues. V lost 4 bases and J lost 0, with 10 bases in between. For the CDR3, the DNA is TGCGCCAGCAGTCCAACTGAGCTAGCCAAAAACATTCAGTACTTC. Amino acids: CASSPTELAKNIQYF.

The chain employs TRBV7-8 and TRBJ1-6, with D unresolved. Between the trimmed V and J ends, which lost 5 bases and 4 bases, there was a span of 12 bases. The CDR3 has 15 amino acids. The germline CDR1 and CDR2 sequences are SGHVS and FQNEAQ. This CDR3 reads CASSPGRSYNSPLHF. The CDR3 coding sequence is TGTGCCAGCAGCCCCGGGCGGTCTTATAATTCACCCCTCCACTTT.

This clone was found once. The chain combines TRBV2 with TRBJ1-6; no clear D gene. The CDR3 length is 17 residues. Germline V CDR1 and CDR2: SNHLY, FYNNEI. V lost 1 base and J lost 7, with 17 bases in between. CDR3 sequence (DNA): TGTGCCAGCAGTGAAGAATCATCGTCGAGTTTGAATTCACCCCTCCACTTT. Its translation is CASSEESSSSLNSPLHF.

The genes are TRBV5-4 and TRBJ2-1; 10 bases are shared with TRBD2. The ends lost 5 bases at V and 5 bases at J; junction bases unmatched: 13. Per germline, CDR1 SGHNT and CDR2 YYREEE (reference sequence). This CDR3 is 17 amino acids long. CDR3 sequence: CASRYTTSGQRDNEQFF. CDR3 coding DNA: TGTGCCAGCAGATACACGACTAGCGGGCAGAGGGACAATGAGCAGTTCTTC.

This clone came up once. CDR3 region: CASSRRTAFSYNEQFF. CDR3 nucleotide sequence: TGTGCCAGCAGCCGCCGGACAGCATTCTCCTACAATGAGCAGTTCTTC. The chain is built from TRBV5-8 and TRBJ2-1; D perhaps matches TRBD1 (6 bases). V was clipped by 4 bases and J by 0 bases, with 14 bases between them. Per germline, CDR1 SGHTS and CDR2 YDEGEE. CDR3 length: 16 residues. The variable domain in full, completed from reference TRBV5-8 and TRBJ2-1, reads EAGVTQSPTHLIKTRGQQATLRCSPISGHTSVYWYQQALGLGLQFLLWYDEGEERNRGNFPPRFSGRQFPNYSSELNVNALELEDSALYLCASSRRTAFSYNEQFFGPGTRLTVL.

A single count supports this clone. This chain connects TRBV18 to TRBJ1-2, with D unresolved. This CDR3 has 16 residues. Germline-derived CDR1 and CDR2 are KGHSH and LQKENI. The ends were cut back, 3 bases at V and 7 bases at J, with 21 bases in the middle. CDR3 residues: CASSPREGISVGGYTF. The CDR3 bases are TGTGCCAGCTCACCTCGGGAGGGAATATCGGTCGGTGGCTACACCTTC.

This clone came up a few times. The chain joins TRBV7-3 to TRBJ1-1, with a tentative D call TRBD1 (6 bases). Trimming removed 0 bases from V and 7 bases from J, with 18 bases in between. The CDR3 has 16 amino acids. Germline-derived CDR1 and CDR2 are SGHTA and FQGTGA. CDR3 DNA: TGTGCCAGCAGCTTAACGAGGGCAGGGGAGATTGGTGAAGCTTTCTTT. It encodes CASSLTRAGEIGEAFF.

The chain joins TRBV5-6 to TRBJ1-2; possible D gene TRBD1, 5 bases. The CDR3 contains 13 residues. V was cut by 6 bases and J by 4 bases, with 13 bases left in between. Germline CDR1 and CDR2: SGHDT and YYEEEE. CDR3 region: CASNEDRIYGYTF. The CDR3 DNA reads TGTGCCAGCAACGAAGACAGAATCTATGGCTACACCTTC.

The genes are TRBV28 and TRBJ2-4, with a weak D call TRBD1 (7 bases). V lost 5 bases and J 1 base, leaving 15 bases between the germline ends. Germline V CDR1 and CDR2: MDHEN, SYDVKM. The CDR3 has 16 residues. CDR3 protein: CASSPTGRTAKNIQYF. The CDR3 DNA sequence: TGTGCCAGCAGTCCGACAGGGAGGACTGCCAAAAACATTCAGTACTTC.

The V call is TRBV7-8, the J call TRBJ2-1; unclear D gene. V was shortened by 4 bases and J by 6 bases, with 7 bases between the two germline ends. Looked up from germline, CDR1 is SGHVS and CDR2 is FQNEAQ. This CDR3 is 12 amino acids long. Here the CDR3 reads CASSSALNEQFF. The CDR3 DNA reads TGTGCCAGCAGCTCCGCCCTCAATGAGCAGTTCTTC. The full variable domain, rest sourced from reference TRBV7-8 and TRBJ2-1, is GAGVSQSPRYKVAKRGQDVALRCDPISGHVSLFWYQQALGQGPEFLTYFQNEAQLDKSGLPSDRFFAERPEGSVSTLKIQRTQQEDSAVYLCASSSALNEQFFGPGTRLTVL.

The rearrangement joins TRBV19 to TRBJ1-6, with D possibly being TRBD1 (6 bases). The CDR3 runs to 16 residues. Germline CDR1 and CDR2: LNHDA and SQIVND (reference sequence). Trimming stripped 6 bases from V and 4 bases from J, with 16 bases between. CDR3 DNA sequence: TGTGCCAGTAGGCTGGGCAAGGACAGATATAATTCACCCCTCCACTTT. The encoded protein is CASRLGKDRYNSPLHF.